Reported below is one T cell receptor (beta chain). Its cognate antigen is unknown. The same CDR3 also results from other DNA sequences found in this sample. This sample was included in a study of OX40 agonist ivuxolimab in advanced cancers. Study-level points and caveats: The study found that CD8+ T cells averaged more expanded clones than CD4+.

Cycle 7 day 1, cycle 4 day 1, and baseline were the timepoints at which blood was sampled. The protocol was immunoSEQ multiplex PCR, while the TCRdb copy is restricted to in-frame clones and leaves out a portion. The sample gives 70,000 to 95,000 clones, around 87% of which show up once; less than 0.55% is in the top ten. Sequencing used CD4+ or CD8+ T cells sorted from blood, obtained in a trial of the OX40 agonist ivuxolimab. This TCR was recovered from an adult with an advanced solid tumor such as melanoma, head and neck, liver or kidney cancer.

Here the CDR3 DNA reads TGTGCCAGCAGCTTAGGGAGGGGACCCAACACCGGGGAGCTGTTTTTT. It is translated as CASSLGRGPNTGELFF. The J gene is TRBJ2-2, the V gene TRBV7-8; a possible D gene is TRBD2 (6 bases). Looked up from germline, CDR1 is SGHVS and CDR2 is FQNEAQ. The V gene lost 1 base and the J gene lost 2 bases, with 11 bases spanning the gap. The CDR3 covers 16 residues.